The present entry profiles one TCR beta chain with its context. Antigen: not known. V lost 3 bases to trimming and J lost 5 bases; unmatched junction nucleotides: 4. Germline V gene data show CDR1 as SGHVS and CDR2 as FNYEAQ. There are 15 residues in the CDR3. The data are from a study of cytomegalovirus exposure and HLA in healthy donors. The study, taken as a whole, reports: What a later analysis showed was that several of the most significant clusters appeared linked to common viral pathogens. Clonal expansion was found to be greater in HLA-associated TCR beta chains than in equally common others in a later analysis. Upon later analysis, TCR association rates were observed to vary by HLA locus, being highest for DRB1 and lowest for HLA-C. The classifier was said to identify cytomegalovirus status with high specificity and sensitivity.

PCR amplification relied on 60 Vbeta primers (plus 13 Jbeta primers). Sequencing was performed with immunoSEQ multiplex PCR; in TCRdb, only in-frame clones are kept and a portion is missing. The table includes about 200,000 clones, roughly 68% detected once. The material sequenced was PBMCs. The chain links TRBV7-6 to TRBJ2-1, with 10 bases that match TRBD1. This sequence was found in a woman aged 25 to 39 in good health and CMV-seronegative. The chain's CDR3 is CASSFGQGGNNEQFF. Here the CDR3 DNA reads TGTGCCAGCAGCTTCGGACAGGGGGGAAACAATGAGCAGTTCTTC.